What follows are 4 T cell receptor beta chains derived from one specimen sequenced in a study of blood T cell repertoires in COVID-19 (dated by TCRdb to about 2020). Library construction relied on the immunoSEQ multiplex PCR assay. TCRdb limited this immuneACCESS table to in-frame rearrangements with V and J called. A share of clones is missing; checked studies link under half to unresolved V genes, and the rest is unexplained. The sample has about 470,000 clones on record, about nine tenths of them singletons. The top ten clones comprise roughly 0.7% of the sample. The source material was PBMCs or T cells enriched from blood (not recorded which). These receptors were taken from a woman aged 18-29 years who had recovered from COVID-19.

This clone was recorded only once. The chain carries TRBV4-1 and TRBJ2-2, with a weak D call TRBD1 (6 bases). Deletions cut 4 bases from V and 6 bases from J, with 12 bases between. The V gene's germline CDR1 is MGHRA and CDR2 YSYEKL. This CDR3 region has 14 residues. The DNA of the CDR3 is TGCGCCAGCAGCCCCAGAGAGGGGGCCGGGGAGCTGTTTTTT. This translates into CASSPREGAGELFF.

This chain connects TRBV5-5 to TRBJ2-7; no reliable D call. The CDR3 runs to 14 residues. Trimming took 2 bases from V and 0 from J, leaving 9 bases between them. From germline, CDR1 is SGHKS and CDR2 YYEKEE (reference sequence). The CDR3, as DNA: TGTGCCAGCAGCTTTCGCGTCCCCTCCTACGAGCAGTACTTC. This encodes CASSFRVPSYEQYF. Together with reference TRBV5-5 and TRBJ2-7, the CDR3 gives the full variable domain: DAGVTQSPTHLIKTRGQQVTLRCSPISGHKSVSWYQQVLGQGPQFIFQYYEKEERGRGNFPDRFSARQFPNYSSELNVNALLLGDSALYLCASSFRVPSYEQYFGPGTRLTVT.

The V and J genes are TRBV19 and TRBJ1-4; 9 bases fit TRBD1. CDR1 and CDR2 from the germline V gene are LNHDA and SQIVND (reference sequence). Unmatched junction bases numbered 10, after V lost 5 bases and J lost 3 bases. There are 17 residues in the CDR3. CDR3 coding DNA: TGTGCCAGTAGTCCCCGGGACAGGGAAAAAGCTAATGAAAAACTGTTTTTT. It is translated as CASSPRDREKANEKLFF.

The table lists this clone with a count of one. V gene TRBV29-1 combines with J gene TRBJ1-2; D is perhaps TRBD1 (6 bases). The CDR3 consists of 12 residues. CDR1 and CDR2 (germline): SQVTM, ANQGSEA. Here the CDR3 reads CSTGQTNYGYTF. The CDR3 bases are TGCAGTACCGGACAGACTAACTATGGCTACACCTTC. Variable domain in full (rest from reference TRBV29-1 and TRBJ1-2): SAVISQKPSRDICQRGTSLTIQCQVDSQVTMMFWYRQQPGQSLTLIATANQGSEATYESGFVIDKFPISRPNLTFSTLTVSNMSPEDSSIYLCSTGQTNYGYTFGSGTRLTVV.